The 3 T cell receptor beta chains below all came from one sample that was sequenced in a study of immune evolution from preneoplasia to lung adenocarcinoma. Measured with immunoSEQ multiplex PCR; TCRdb has only the in-frame clones, and not every one. Among 8,500 to 14,000 clones listed, 75% to 90% were seen once. Sequences were obtained from FFPE invasive lung adenocarcinoma tissue. The receptors were gathered from a person aged 65-85 years with invasive lung adenocarcinoma.

The CDR3, as DNA: TGTGCCAGCAGCCAAAACAGTCAAGAGACCCAGTACTTC. Translating gives CASSQNSQETQYF. The chain links TRBV14 to TRBJ2-5; D ambiguous. Germline values: CDR1 SGHDN, CDR2 FVKESK. This CDR3 region has 13 residues. V was trimmed by 2 bases and J by 2 bases, leaving 6 bases between them.

This clone was found a few times. Within the sample, other DNA sequences also encode this same CDR3. This chain links TRBV5-8 with TRBJ2-6, with D uncertain. CDR1 is SGHTS and CDR2 is YDEGEE in the germline V gene. V lost 0 bases, J lost 4 bases, and 8 bases lay in between. The CDR3 consists of 15 residues. The CDR3 DNA reads TGTGCCAGCAGCTTGGAAGTATCCGGGGCCAACGTCCTGACTTTC. As protein: CASSLEVSGANVLTF.

The chain couples TRBV11-3 to TRBJ2-2, with D possibly TRBD2 on 7 matching bases. V lost 9 bases and J lost 4, with 15 bases in between. The CDR3 runs to 14 residues. In germline, CDR1 is SGHNT, CDR2 YENEEA. This CDR3 reads CASTRGGGTGELFF. The CDR3 DNA reads as TGTGCCAGTACGAGGGGGGGCGGCACCGGGGAGCTGTTTTTT.